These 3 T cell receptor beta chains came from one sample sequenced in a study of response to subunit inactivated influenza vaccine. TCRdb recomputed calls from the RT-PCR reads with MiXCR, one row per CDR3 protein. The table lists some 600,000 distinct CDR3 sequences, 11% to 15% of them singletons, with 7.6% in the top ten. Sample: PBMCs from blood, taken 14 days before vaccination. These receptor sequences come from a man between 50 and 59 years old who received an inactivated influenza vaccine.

CDR3 in amino acids: CASSLAYSTGREKNSPLHF. CDR3 nucleotides: TGTGCCAGCAGCTTAGCTTACTCGACTGGGCGGGAGAAGAATTCACCCCTCCACTTT. This sequence joins TRBV11-1 and TRBJ1-6; D call uncertain. The CDR3 is made up of 19 amino acids. The V gene lost 0 bases and the J gene lost 7 bases, with 22 bases spanning the gap. CDR1 is SGHAT and CDR2 is FQDESV in the germline V gene (reference sequence). The complete variable domain, with remaining parts taken from reference TRBV11-1 and TRBJ1-6, reads EAEVAQSPRYKITEKSQAVAFWCDPISGHATLYWYRQILGQGPELLVQFQDESVVDDSQLPKDRFSAERLKGVDSTLKIQPAELGDSAMYLCASSLAYSTGREKNSPLHFGNGTRLTVT.

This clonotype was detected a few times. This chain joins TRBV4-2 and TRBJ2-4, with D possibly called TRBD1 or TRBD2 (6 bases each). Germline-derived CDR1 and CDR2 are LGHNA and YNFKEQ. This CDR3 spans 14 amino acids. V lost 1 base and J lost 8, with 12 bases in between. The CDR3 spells CASSQAGALYIQYF. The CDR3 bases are TGTGCCAGCAGCCAAGCGGGGGCTTTGTACATTCAGTACTTC.

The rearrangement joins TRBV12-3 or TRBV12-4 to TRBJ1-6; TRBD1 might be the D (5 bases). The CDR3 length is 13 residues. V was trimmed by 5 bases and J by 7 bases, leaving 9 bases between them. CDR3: CASSEPGNSPLHF. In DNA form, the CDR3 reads TGTGCCAGCAGTGAACCAGGGAATTCACCCCTCCACTTT.